The 22 T cell receptor beta chains in this list originate from one sample, sequenced in a study of T-cell memory formation after mild COVID-19. In TCRdb, the 5' RACE reads were re-called with MiXCR into one record per CDR3 protein. The table has roughly 300,000 distinct CDR3 sequences, around 8% seen once; the top ten hold around a fifth. Sequences were obtained from PBMCs or a T cell subset sorted from them (not recorded which). Source of these receptors: a man younger than 30 who had mild COVID-19 (a few samples of this study predate the infection). Cell type and time point are not known.

This clonotype has ten or more counts. The rearrangement links TRBV4-1 to TRBJ2-1; 10 positions match TRBD2. The germline CDR1 and CDR2 sequences are MGHRA and YSYEKL. The CDR3 sequence is 15 residues long. V lost 4 bases and J lost 8; bases outside the gene matches: 8. DNA for the CDR3: TGCGCCAGCAGCCCCGAGCGGGGGGGCCTCTATGAGCAGTTCTTC. Translation: CASSPERGGLYEQFF.

CDR3 bases: TGCAGTGCTAGACCGGGAAACACTGAAGCTTTCTTT. Translated: CSARPGNTEAFF. The chain has TRBV20-1 and TRBJ1-1; no clear D gene. The germline V gene encodes CDR1 DFQATT and CDR2 SNEGSKA (reference sequence). Trimming cost V 2 bases and J 2 bases, with 6 bases left between them. The CDR3 has 12 residues.

The chain is built from TRBV7-9 and TRBJ2-3; 12 nucleotides line up with TRBD1. CDR1 SEHNR and CDR2 FQNEAQ come from the germline V gene (reference sequence). V lost 3 bases and J lost 4; bases outside the gene matches: 2. The CDR3 is 15 residues long. CDR3 coding DNA: TGTGCCAGCAGCTTCGGGACAGGGGGCGCAGATACGCAGTATTTT. Translated, it gives CASSFGTGGADTQYF.

The J gene is TRBJ2-1, the V gene TRBV5-1; 9 nucleotides agree with TRBD1. Germline V gives CDR1 SGHRS, CDR2 YFSETQ. V was clipped by 0 bases and J by 4 bases; unmatched bases: 5. The CDR3 sequence is 16 residues long. The CDR3 is CASSLVAGQGYNEQFF. Written as DNA, the CDR3 is TGCGCCAGCAGCTTGGTCGCGGGACAGGGATACAATGAGCAGTTCTTC.

The gene calls are TRBV5-1 and TRBJ2-1, with no clear D. Germline loops: CDR1 SGHRS, CDR2 YFSETQ. CDR3 length: 15 amino acids. Trimming cost V 2 bases and J 7 bases, with 16 bases left between them. CDR3 amino acids: CASSFDGSPVNEQFF. CDR3 in DNA: TGCGCCAGCAGCTTCGACGGTTCCCCGGTGAATGAGCAGTTCTTC.

This clonotype was counted ten times or more. V and J are TRBV28 and TRBJ1-4; 10 positions agree with TRBD1. V lost 5 bases, J lost 7 bases, and 4 bases stayed unmatched. The CDR3 has 14 residues. Germline V CDR1 and CDR2: MDHEN, SYDVKM. In DNA form, the CDR3 reads TGTGCCAGCAGTCGGACAGGGGGAGGTGAAAAACTGTTTTTT. Its translation: CASSRTGGGEKLFF.

In its sample, this clonotype was seen a few times. The chain recombines TRBV20-1 with TRBJ2-2; no firm D call. V was clipped by 2 bases and J by 8 bases, with 15 bases between them. The germline V gene has CDR1 DFQATT and CDR2 SNEGSKA (reference sequence). The CDR3 covers 14 residues. CDR3 nucleotide sequence: TGCAGTGCTAGACCTCCATCCCGGGCGGGGGAGCTGTTTTTT. Translation: CSARPPSRAGELFF.

This sequence joins TRBV18 and TRBJ1-4; D is perhaps TRBD1 (6 bases). Germline V CDR1 and CDR2: KGHSH, LQKENI. V was trimmed by 5 bases and J by 2 bases, leaving 12 bases between them. The CDR3 loop spans 15 amino acids. CDR3 in amino acids: CASSEQGGTNEKLFF. As DNA, the CDR3 is TGTGCCAGCTCAGAACAGGGCGGTACTAATGAAAAACTGTTTTTT.

The chain couples TRBV9 to TRBJ1-6; D not certain. The germline CDR1 and CDR2 sequences are SGDLS and YYNGEE. This CDR3 is 16 amino acids long. V lost 1 base and J lost 5, with 13 bases in between. The CDR3 DNA reads TGTGCCAGCAGCGTACAAGGGCATCAAAATAATTCACCCCTCCACTTT. The encoded protein is CASSVQGHQNNSPLHF.

There are a few counts of this clonotype. The rearrangement links TRBV28 to TRBJ1-2; TRBD1 might be the D (5 bases). This CDR3 has 13 residues. Trimming took 6 bases from V and 8 from J, leaving 16 bases between them. Germline lookup yields CDR1 MDHEN and CDR2 SYDVKM. The chain's CDR3 is CASRPGTAGGYTF. The CDR3, as DNA: TGTGCCAGCAGGCCCGGGACCGCCGGGGGCTACACCTTC.

The chain combines TRBV9 with TRBJ2-2, with 7 bases lining up with TRBD2. The CDR3 runs to 14 residues. After removal of 3 bases from V and 2 bases from J, the junction contained 1 base not matched to a gene. In germline, CDR1 is SGDLS, CDR2 YYNGEE. The CDR3 loop reads CASSAGGNTGELFF. For the CDR3, the DNA is TGTGCCAGCAGCGCGGGGGGTAACACCGGGGAGCTGTTTTTT.

This clonotype has just a few counts. CDR3 nucleotides: TGTGCCAGCAGCTCAAGCCCCACACCGGACGGTGAAGCTTTCTTT. Protein: CASSSSPTPDGEAFF. The chain uses TRBV7-9 and TRBJ1-1, with D unclear. Germline CDR1 and CDR2: SEHNR and FQNEAQ (reference sequence). The CDR3 is 15 amino acids. Trimming removed 4 bases at V and 7 bases at J, with 19 bases between. Drawing the rest from reference TRBV7-9 and TRBJ1-1, the complete variable domain is DTGVSQNPRHKITKRGQNVTFRCDPISEHNRLYWYRQTLGQGPEFLTYFQNEAQLEKSRLLSDRFSAERPKGSFSTLEIQRTEQGDSAMYLCASSSSPTPDGEAFFGQGTRLTVV.

The rearrangement joins TRBV19 to TRBJ2-3; D possibly corresponds to TRBD1 (5 bases). CDR1 LNHDA and CDR2 SQIVND come from the germline V gene (reference sequence). Trimming removed 4 bases at V and 0 bases at J, with 8 bases between. This CDR3 contains 14 residues. CDR3 loop: CASSSAGSTDTQYF. CDR3 bases: TGTGCCAGTAGTAGTGCAGGGAGCACAGATACGCAGTATTTT.

This clonotype was seen at least ten times. The chain joins TRBV5-1 to TRBJ2-5; D is unresolved. CDR1 is SGHRS, CDR2 YFSETQ, per germline. CDR3 length: 14 residues. V was cut by 0 bases and J by 2 bases, with 8 bases left in between. The CDR3 protein is CASSLVPDQETQYF. The CDR3 coding sequence is TGCGCCAGCAGCTTGGTTCCAGATCAAGAGACCCAGTACTTC.

This clonotype was counted a few times. The V gene is TRBV9, the J gene TRBJ2-3, with TRBD2 as a possible D gene (5 bases). CDR1 and CDR2 (germline): SGDLS, YYNGEE. V was shortened by 1 base and J by 5 bases, with 14 bases between the two germline ends. The CDR3 extends over 15 amino acids. In DNA form, the CDR3 reads TGTGCCAGCAGCGTATCTAGCTTACGGGGAGATACGCAGTATTTT. Protein sequence: CASSVSSLRGDTQYF.

J is TRBJ1-5 and V is TRBV20-1; D ambiguous. Germline lookup yields CDR1 DFQATT and CDR2 SNEGSKA (reference sequence). CDR3 length equals 15 residues. Trimming stripped 0 bases from V and 5 bases from J, with 14 bases between. The CDR3 DNA follows: TGCAGTGCTAGAGATTGGAGGGCAGGAGATCAGCCCCAGCATTTT. This translates into CSARDWRAGDQPQHF.

Only a few counts were recorded for this clonotype. The chain joins TRBV6-5 to TRBJ2-3; perhaps TRBD1 as D (5 bases). V lost 7 bases to trimming and J lost 2 bases, with 16 bases between them. This CDR3 has 15 residues. CDR1 is MNHEY and CDR2 is SVGAGI in the germline V gene. CDR3 in DNA: TGTGCCAGCACCGCGAGCAGGGCTCCCACAGATACGCAGTATTTT. It is translated as CASTASRAPTDTQYF.

This clonotype came up many times. This rearrangement joins TRBV6-6 to TRBJ2-7; perhaps TRBD2 as D (6 bases). Trimming removed 2 bases from V and 6 bases from J, with 11 bases in between. Germline lookup yields CDR1 MNHNY and CDR2 SVGAGI (reference sequence). There are 13 residues in the CDR3. The CDR3 DNA reads TGTGCCAGCAGTTACGCGACCGGGGGCGAGCAGTACGTC. The encoded protein is CASSYATGGEQYV.

This clonotype appeared many times. The gene calls are TRBV7-2 and TRBJ2-5, with D hard to call. Germline CDR1 SGHTA, CDR2 FQGNSA. The V gene lost 5 bases and the J gene lost 4 bases, with 11 bases spanning the gap. The CDR3 contains 13 residues. The CDR3 loop reads CASSPSGPETQYF. DNA of the CDR3: TGTGCCAGCAGCCCCTCCGGGCCAGAGACCCAGTACTTC.

This clonotype was counted only a few times. The genes are TRBV27 and TRBJ1-6, with TRBD1 matching over 8 bases. V lost 6 bases, J lost 9 bases, and 7 bases stayed unmatched. Germline V lookup: CDR1 MNHEY, CDR2 SMNVEV (reference sequence). The CDR3 sequence is 14 residues long. The CDR3, as DNA: TGTGCCAGCAGATGGGGACAGGATAGTTCACCCCTCCACTTT. It codes for CASRWGQDSSPLHF.

This clonotype was detected a few times. The genes are TRBV7-9 and TRBJ2-3; D possibly corresponds to TRBD2 (5 bases). The CDR3 has 18 amino acids. Germline CDR1 SEHNR, CDR2 FQNEAQ (reference sequence). The V end was cut by 1 base, the J end by 5 bases, with 22 bases between. CDR3 sequence: CASSLESGVFTSQDTQYF. The CDR3 nucleotides read TGTGCCAGCAGCTTAGAATCCGGGGTTTTTACGTCCCAAGATACGCAGTATTTT. The complete variable domain, with remaining parts taken from reference TRBV7-9 and TRBJ2-3, reads DTGVSQNPRHKITKRGQNVTFRCDPISEHNRLYWYRQTLGQGPEFLTYFQNEAQLEKSRLLSDRFSAERPKGSFSTLEIQRTEQGDSAMYLCASSLESGVFTSQDTQYFGPGTRLTVL.

This clonotype was observed a few times. One junction end does not reproduce the germline sequence, and a read error may be involved. The chain uses TRBV7-2 and TRBJ2-3; 11 nucleotides line up with TRBD2. The CDR3 runs 16 residues. Per germline, CDR1 SGHTA and CDR2 FQGNSA. The CDR3 nucleotides read TGTGCCAGCAGTGTAGGGGTTTGGCTAGCGGGGGGCCGAGTCCTATTT. Translating gives CASSVGVWLAGGRVLF.